What follows is one TCR beta chain and its context. The entry originates in a study of blood T cell repertoires in COVID-19. Per the authors' pipeline: Amplified reference gene primers provided the basis for estimating nucleated cell counts. Method: immunoSEQ multiplex PCR; TCRdb's copy keeps in-frame clones and lacks some. The DNA gave D and trimming, while V, J and clone size come from that table. The sample lists fewer than 250,000 clones, 70% to 85% occurring once. Germline V CDR1 and CDR2: MNHEY, SVGAGI. The CDR3 spans 11 residues. V was shortened by 7 bases and J by 7 bases, with 11 bases between the two germline ends.

This receptor was taken from a woman aged 45-65 years with acute or convalescent COVID-19. The genes are TRBV6-5 and TRBJ2-7; D gene uncertain. The sequenced material came from peripheral blood. The CDR3, as DNA: TGTGCCAGCACGCACATCGGGGAGCAGTACTTC. It yields the protein CASTHIGEQYF.